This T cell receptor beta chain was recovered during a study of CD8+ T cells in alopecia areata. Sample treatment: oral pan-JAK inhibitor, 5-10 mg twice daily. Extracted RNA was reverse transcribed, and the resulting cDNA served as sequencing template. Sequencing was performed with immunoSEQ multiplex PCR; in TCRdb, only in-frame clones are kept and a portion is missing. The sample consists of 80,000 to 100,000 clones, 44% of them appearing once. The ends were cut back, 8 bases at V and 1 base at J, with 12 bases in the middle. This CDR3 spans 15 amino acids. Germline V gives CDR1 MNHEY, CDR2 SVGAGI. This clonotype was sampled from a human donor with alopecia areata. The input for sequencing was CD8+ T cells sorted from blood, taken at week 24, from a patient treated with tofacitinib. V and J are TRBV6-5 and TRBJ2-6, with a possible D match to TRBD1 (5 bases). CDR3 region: CASGFSGSGANVLTF. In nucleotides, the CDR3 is TGTGCCAGCGGATTTTCAGGGTCTGGGGCCAACGTCCTGACTTTC.